This TCR beta chain emerged from a study of identical twins. The study's findings and limits: Reduced insertions were recorded for abundant cord blood beta clonotypes, with no such pattern in memory repertoires.

The V gene lost 6 bases and the J gene lost 0 bases, with 11 bases spanning the gap. The CDR3 is 14 residues long. CDR1 is SGHTA and CDR2 is FQGNSA in the germline V gene. A note on this clonotype: Its antigen is not known.

With template switching, a universal primer site was added, and the cDNA carried unique molecular identifiers. TCRdb independently ran MiXCR on the 5' RACE reads; one entry per CDR3 protein. The repertoire holds 500,000 to 600,000 distinct CDR3 sequences, with about 20% as singletons. The same data also contributed to another study, on T cells expressing NK-cell markers. That paper adds: The share of CD8+ T cells held by dominant NKG2C+ clonotypes was roughly 1.0-7.5% in several donors.

The chain uses TRBV7-2 and TRBJ1-1; a possible D gene is TRBD1 (6 bases). Sequences were obtained from CD4+ T cells sorted from blood. This TCR derives from a woman under 30 in good health. This chain's CDR3 is CASSNRTVNTEAFF. The CDR3 DNA sequence: TGTGCCAGCAGTAACCGGACAGTGAACACTGAAGCTTTCTTT.